This T cell receptor beta chain is from a study of human T cells and chemical hapten exposure. This clonotype was picked up many times. This sample's time point: pre-sensitization, week 0. Stated treatment: therapeutic diphenylcyclopropenone sensitization with weekly scalp DPC. The study drew its donors from alopecia patients who were 18 to 70 years old and suitable for DPC. MiXCR, applied by TCRdb to the RACE reads, yields one record per CDR3 protein. The sample has tens of thousands of distinct CDR3 sequences, around 7% seen once; the top ten hold approximately 1.6%. The CDR3 loop spans 14 amino acids. V shed 5 bases and J shed 5 bases, with 10 bases lying between them.

The receptor was derived from a woman in her twenties or thirties with alopecia areata. Some clones in this sample may be carry-over from other donors' samples. The starting material was whole blood, obtained in connection with sensitization to the hapten diphenylcyclopropenone (DPC). The chain is built from TRBV12-3 or TRBV12-4 and TRBJ1-6; possibly TRBD1 for D (5 bases). This CDR3 reads CASSKTENNSPLHF. The CDR3 nucleotides are TGTGCCAGCAGTAAGACAGAGAATAATTCACCCCTCCACTTT.